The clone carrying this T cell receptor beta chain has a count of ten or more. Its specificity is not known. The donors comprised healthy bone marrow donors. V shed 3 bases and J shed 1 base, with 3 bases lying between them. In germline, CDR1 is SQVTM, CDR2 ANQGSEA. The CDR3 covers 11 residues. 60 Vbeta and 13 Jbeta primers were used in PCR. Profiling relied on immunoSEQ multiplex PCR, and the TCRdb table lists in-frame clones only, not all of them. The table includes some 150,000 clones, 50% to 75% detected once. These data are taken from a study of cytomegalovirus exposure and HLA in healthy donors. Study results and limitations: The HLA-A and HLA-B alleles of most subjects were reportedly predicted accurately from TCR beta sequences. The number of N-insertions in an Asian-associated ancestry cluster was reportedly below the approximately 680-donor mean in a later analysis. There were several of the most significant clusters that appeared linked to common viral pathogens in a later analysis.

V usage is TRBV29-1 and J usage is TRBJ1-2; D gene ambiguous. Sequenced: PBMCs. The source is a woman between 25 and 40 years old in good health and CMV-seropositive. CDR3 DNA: TGCAGCGTTGACTATAACTATGGCTACACCTTC. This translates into CSVDYNYGYTF.